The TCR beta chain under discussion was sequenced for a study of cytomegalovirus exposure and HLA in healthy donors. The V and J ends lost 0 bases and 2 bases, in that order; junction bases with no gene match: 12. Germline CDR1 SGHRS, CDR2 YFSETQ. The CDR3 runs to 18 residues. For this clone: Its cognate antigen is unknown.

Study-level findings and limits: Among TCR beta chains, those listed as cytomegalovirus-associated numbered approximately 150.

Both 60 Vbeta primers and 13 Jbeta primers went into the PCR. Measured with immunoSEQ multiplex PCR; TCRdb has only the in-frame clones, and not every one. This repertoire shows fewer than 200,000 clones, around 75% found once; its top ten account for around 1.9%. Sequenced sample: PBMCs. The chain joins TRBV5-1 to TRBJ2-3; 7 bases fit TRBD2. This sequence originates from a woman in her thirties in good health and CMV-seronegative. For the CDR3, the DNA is TGCGCCAGCAGCTTGGGAGGCGGGACTACTTCTTTCACAGATACGCAGTATTTT. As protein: CASSLGGGTTSFTDTQYF.